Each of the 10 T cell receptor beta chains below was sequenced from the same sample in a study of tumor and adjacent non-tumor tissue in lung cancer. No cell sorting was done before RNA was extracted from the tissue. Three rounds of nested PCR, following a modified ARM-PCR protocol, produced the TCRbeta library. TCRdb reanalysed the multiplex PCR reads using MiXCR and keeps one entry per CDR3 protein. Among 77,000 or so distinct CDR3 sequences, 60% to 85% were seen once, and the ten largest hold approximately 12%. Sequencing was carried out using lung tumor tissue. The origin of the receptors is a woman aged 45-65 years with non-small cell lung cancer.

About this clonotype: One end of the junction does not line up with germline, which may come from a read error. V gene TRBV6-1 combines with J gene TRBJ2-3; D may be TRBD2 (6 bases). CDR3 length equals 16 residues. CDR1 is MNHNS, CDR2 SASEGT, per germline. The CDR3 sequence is CTSSETLAEGRDTEYF. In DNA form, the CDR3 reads TGTACCAGCAGTGAGACCTTAGCGGAAGGGCGCGATACGGAGTATTTT.

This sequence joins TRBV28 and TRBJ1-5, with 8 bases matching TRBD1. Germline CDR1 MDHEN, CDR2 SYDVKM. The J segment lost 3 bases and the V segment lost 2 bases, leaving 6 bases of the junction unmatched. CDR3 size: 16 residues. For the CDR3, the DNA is TGTGCCAGCAGTTTAAACGGACAGGGTCACAATCAGCCCCAGCATTTT. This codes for CASSLNGQGHNQPQHF.

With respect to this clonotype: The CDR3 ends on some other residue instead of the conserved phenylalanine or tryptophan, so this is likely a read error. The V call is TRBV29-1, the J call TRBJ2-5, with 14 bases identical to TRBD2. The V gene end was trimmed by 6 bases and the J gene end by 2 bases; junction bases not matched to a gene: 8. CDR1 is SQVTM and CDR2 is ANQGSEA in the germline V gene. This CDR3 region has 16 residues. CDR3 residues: CSVTGTSGSSQETQYL. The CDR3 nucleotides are TGCAGCGTGACGGGGACTAGCGGGAGCTCACAAGAGACCCAGTACTTG.

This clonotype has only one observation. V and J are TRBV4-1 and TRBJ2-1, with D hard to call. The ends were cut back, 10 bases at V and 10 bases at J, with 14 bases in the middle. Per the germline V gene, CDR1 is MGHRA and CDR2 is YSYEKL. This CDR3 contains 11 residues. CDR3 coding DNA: TGCGCCACCAAGACCATAGGCGAGCAGTTCTTC. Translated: CATKTIGEQFF.

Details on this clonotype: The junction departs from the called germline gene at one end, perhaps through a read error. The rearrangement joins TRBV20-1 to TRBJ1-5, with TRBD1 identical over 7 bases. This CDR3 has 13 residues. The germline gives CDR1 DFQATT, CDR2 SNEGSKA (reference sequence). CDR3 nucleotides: TGCAGTGCTGAGACAGGGTTAAATCAGCCCCATCATTTT. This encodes CSAETGLNQPHHF.

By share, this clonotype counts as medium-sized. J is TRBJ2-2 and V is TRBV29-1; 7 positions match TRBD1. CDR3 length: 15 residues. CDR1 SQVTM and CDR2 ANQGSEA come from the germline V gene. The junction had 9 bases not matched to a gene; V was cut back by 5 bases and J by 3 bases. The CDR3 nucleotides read TGCAGCGTTAGGGACCGGGACAGAGACACCGGGGAGCTGTTTTTT. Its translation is CSVRDRDRDTGELFF.

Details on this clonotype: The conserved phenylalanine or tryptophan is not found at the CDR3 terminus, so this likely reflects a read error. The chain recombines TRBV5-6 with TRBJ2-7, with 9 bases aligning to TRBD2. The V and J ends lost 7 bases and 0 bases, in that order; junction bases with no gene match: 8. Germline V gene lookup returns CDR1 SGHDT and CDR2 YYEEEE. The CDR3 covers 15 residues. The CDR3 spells CASCSGLANSYEQYL. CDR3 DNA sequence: TGTGCCAGCTGCTCGGGACTAGCTAACTCCTACGAGCAGTACTTA.

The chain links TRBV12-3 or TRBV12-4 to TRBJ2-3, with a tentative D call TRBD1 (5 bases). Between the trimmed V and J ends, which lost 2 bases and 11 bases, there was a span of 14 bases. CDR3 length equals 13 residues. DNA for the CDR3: TGTGCCAGCAGTTTAATCAGGCAGGGCATGCAGTATTTT. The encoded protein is CASSLIRQGMQYF.

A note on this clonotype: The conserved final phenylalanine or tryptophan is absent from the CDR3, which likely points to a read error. The CDR3 nucleotides read TGTGCCAGCAGTGACTCGAAGGAGGGGGACACCGGGGACCTGTTTCTT. It translates to CASSDSKEGDTGDLFL. The rearrangement links TRBV6-4 to TRBJ2-2; D may be TRBD1 or TRBD2 (6 bases each). Germline V CDR1 and CDR2: MRHNA, SNTAGT. The CDR3 runs 16 residues.

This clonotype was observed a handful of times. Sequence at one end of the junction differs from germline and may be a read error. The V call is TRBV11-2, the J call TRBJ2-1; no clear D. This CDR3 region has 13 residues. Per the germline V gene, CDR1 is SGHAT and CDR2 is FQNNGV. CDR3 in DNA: TGTGCCAACAGCGTAGAAGACAACAATGAGCAGTTCTTC. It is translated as CANSVEDNNEQFF.